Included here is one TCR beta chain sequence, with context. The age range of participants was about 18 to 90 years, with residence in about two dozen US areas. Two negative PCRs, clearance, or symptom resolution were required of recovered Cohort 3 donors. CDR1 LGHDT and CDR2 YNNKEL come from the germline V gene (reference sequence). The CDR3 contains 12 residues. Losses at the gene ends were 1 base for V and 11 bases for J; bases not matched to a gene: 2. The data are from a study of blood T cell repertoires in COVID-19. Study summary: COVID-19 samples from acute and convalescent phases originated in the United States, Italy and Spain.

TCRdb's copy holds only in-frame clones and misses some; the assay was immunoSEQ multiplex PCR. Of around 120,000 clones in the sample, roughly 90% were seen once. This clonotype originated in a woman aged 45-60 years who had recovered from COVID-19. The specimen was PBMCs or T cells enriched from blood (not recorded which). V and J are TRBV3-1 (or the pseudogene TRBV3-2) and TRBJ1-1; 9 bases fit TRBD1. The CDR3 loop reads CASSQGTGAAFF. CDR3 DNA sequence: TGTGCCAGCAGCCAAGGGACAGGGGCGGCTTTCTTT.